These 2 T cell receptor beta chains originate from one sample sequenced in a study of T cell responses to AZD1222 COVID-19 vaccine. Sequencing used immunoSEQ multiplex PCR; TCRdb keeps in-frame clones, though not all of them. There are some 150,000 clones in the sample; approximately 89% occur only once, and 3% to 4% lies in the top ten. Sample: peripheral blood, taken on day 0 of MenACWY control vaccination. These receptors all stem from an adult in good health.

V and J are TRBV5-1 and TRBJ2-3; D is perhaps TRBD2 (6 bases). This CDR3 contains 14 residues. V lost 3 bases and J lost 1, with 9 bases in between. Per germline, CDR1 SGHRS and CDR2 YFSETQ. CDR3 in amino acids: CASSSSGGTDTQYF. In DNA, the CDR3 is TGCGCCAGCAGCTCCTCGGGGGGCACAGATACGCAGTATTTT.

The chain has TRBV9 and TRBJ2-7, with D possibly being TRBD2 (5 bases). The CDR3 runs 16 residues. Per the germline V gene, CDR1 is SGDLS and CDR2 is YYNGEE. The V gene lost 3 bases and the J gene lost 5 bases, with 21 bases spanning the gap. In DNA form, the CDR3 reads TGTGCCAGCAGCGAGAGGGATTTGAGGTTTGCCGACGAGCAGTACTTC. This encodes CASSERDLRFADEQYF.